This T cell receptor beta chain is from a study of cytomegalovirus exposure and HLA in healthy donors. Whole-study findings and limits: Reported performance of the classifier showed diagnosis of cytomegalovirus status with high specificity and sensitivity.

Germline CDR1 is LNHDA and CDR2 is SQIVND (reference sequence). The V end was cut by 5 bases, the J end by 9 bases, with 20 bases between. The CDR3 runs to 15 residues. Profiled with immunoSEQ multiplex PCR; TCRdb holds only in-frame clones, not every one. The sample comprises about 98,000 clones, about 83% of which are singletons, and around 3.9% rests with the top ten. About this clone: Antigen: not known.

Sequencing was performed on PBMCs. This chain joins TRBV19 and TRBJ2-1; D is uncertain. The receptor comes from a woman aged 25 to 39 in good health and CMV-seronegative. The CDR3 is CASSPGAPPLGEQFF. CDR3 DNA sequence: TGTGCCAGTAGTCCAGGCGCCCCGCCGCTGGGTGAGCAGTTCTTC.